The 22 T cell receptor beta chains listed next were all sequenced from one sample in a study of CD8 T cells in Susac syndrome. Reverse transcription of about 0.45 to 1 ug RNA was carried out with random hexamers. MiXCR, run by TCRdb on the immunoSEQ multiplex PCR reads, gives a single entry per CDR3 protein. The repertoire has nearly 200,000 distinct CDR3 sequences, over 90% of them found once; the top ten carry around 0.085%. Material for sequencing was CD4+ T cells from PBMCs. The origin of the receptors is a human donor with multiple sclerosis.

This chain uses TRBV29-1 with TRBJ1-2; 7 bases agree with TRBD1. The germline gives CDR1 SQVTM, CDR2 ANQGSEA. The CDR3 totals 11 residues. V dropped 8 bases and J dropped 3; count of bases not matched to a gene: 3. For the CDR3, the DNA is TGCAGCCTTGGGACAGACTATGGCTACACCTTC. Translation: CSLGTDYGYTF.

This chain uses TRBV30 with TRBJ1-1; tentative D call: TRBD1 (5 bases). The CDR3 extends over 12 amino acids. The V gene's germline CDR1 is GTSNPN and CDR2 SVGIG (reference sequence). The V end was cut by 5 bases, the J end by 8 bases, with 15 bases between. For the CDR3, the DNA is TGTGCCTGGGCCCTACTTTACAGGGAAGCTTTCTTT. Amino acid sequence: CAWALLYREAFF. Looking up the rest from reference TRBV30 and TRBJ1-1 gives the full variable domain: SQTIHQWPATLVQPVGSPLSLECTVEGTSNPNLYWYRQAAGRGLQLLFYSVGIGQISSEVPQNLSASRPQDRQFILSSKKLLLSDSGFYLCAWALLYREAFFGQGTRLTVV.

The rearrangement uses TRBV11-2 and TRBJ2-5, with D perhaps assigned TRBD1 or TRBD2 (5 bases each). V shed 3 bases and J shed 2 bases, with 10 bases lying between them. The CDR3 consists of 14 residues. Germline lookup yields CDR1 SGHAT and CDR2 FQNNGV. CDR3 DNA: TGTGCCAGCAGCTTCTCCGGGGCTCAAGAGACCCAGTACTTC. Residues: CASSFSGAQETQYF.

J is TRBJ2-5 and V is TRBV30; D is unclear. The CDR3 length is 13 residues. With 0 bases removed from V and 3 bases from J, the gap between germline ends came to 8 bases. Germline CDR1 GTSNPN, CDR2 SVGIG (reference sequence). CDR3: CAWSVLSEETQYF. The CDR3 DNA is TGTGCCTGGAGTGTTCTGTCCGAAGAGACCCAGTACTTC.

This clonotype occurred once. This CDR3 reads CSARAQTVDQPQHF. CDR3 in DNA: TGCAGTGCAAGGGCCCAGACCGTCGATCAGCCCCAGCATTTT. The chain uses TRBV20-1 and TRBJ1-5; D uncertain. This CDR3 spans 14 amino acids. CDR1 and CDR2 from the germline V gene are DFQATT and SNEGSKA (reference sequence). Trimming cost V 6 bases and J 5 bases, with 17 bases left between them.

The chain carries TRBV29-1 and TRBJ1-1; possibly TRBD1 for D (6 bases). Germline-derived CDR1 and CDR2 are SQVTM and ANQGSEA. The V end lost 4 bases, the J end lost 4 bases, and 22 bases lay between the germline ends. CDR3 size: 16 residues. The CDR3 DNA is TGCAGCGTTGTTATGCCAACAGGGTACTGGGGCACTGAAGCTTTCTTT. This encodes CSVVMPTGYWGTEAFF.

J is TRBJ1-1 and V is TRBV29-1; D is ambiguous. Per the germline V gene, CDR1 is SQVTM and CDR2 is ANQGSEA. This CDR3 contains 13 residues. V dropped 4 bases and J dropped 1 base, with 10 bases sitting between them. CDR3 protein: CSVAREPNTEAFF. CDR3 bases: TGCAGCGTTGCAAGGGAACCGAACACTGAAGCTTTCTTT.

This chain connects TRBV6-1 to TRBJ2-7; 9 positions agree with TRBD1. The germline gives CDR1 MNHNS, CDR2 SASEGT. After removal of 3 bases from V and 7 bases from J, the junction contained 4 bases not matched to a gene. This CDR3 has 13 amino acids. CDR3 amino acids: CASSDGQGWEQYF. DNA of the CDR3: TGTGCCAGCAGTGACGGACAGGGGTGGGAGCAGTACTTC.

The chain joins TRBV10-3 to TRBJ2-7, with unresolved D. The germline V gene encodes CDR1 ENHRY and CDR2 SYGVKD. The CDR3 totals 15 residues. Trimming took off 0 bases at V and 7 bases at J, with 16 bases between the two ends. CDR3 residues: CAISESSSGRLEQYF. The CDR3 DNA reads as TGTGCCATCAGTGAGTCCTCTTCCGGGCGCCTGGAGCAGTACTTC.

CDR3 sequence: CAWGLAGMYNEQFF. CDR3 nucleotide sequence: TGTGCCTGGGGCCTAGCGGGGATGTACAATGAGCAGTTCTTC. This chain uses TRBV30 with TRBJ2-1; TRBD2 matches at 9 bases. Germline loops: CDR1 GTSNPN, CDR2 SVGIG (reference sequence). The CDR3 covers 14 residues. The trim removed 5 bases at V and 4 bases at J, leaving 6 bases unmatched.

The V call is TRBV24-1, the J call TRBJ2-2; D not resolved. Germline CDR1 is KGHDR and CDR2 is SFDVKD. This CDR3 spans 13 amino acids. V lost 1 base to trimming and J lost 4 bases, with 3 bases between them. In DNA form, the CDR3 reads TGTGCCACCAGTGATTTCGGCACCGGGGAGCTGTTTTTT. It is translated as CATSDFGTGELFF.

The chain combines TRBV20-1 with TRBJ2-1; TRBD2 might be the D (5 bases). CDR1 is DFQATT, CDR2 SNEGSKA, per germline (reference sequence). V was clipped by 3 bases and J by 9 bases, with 15 bases between them. The CDR3 spans 13 residues. The chain's CDR3 is CSASGPSRGEQFF. The DNA of the CDR3 is TGCAGTGCTAGCGGCCCTTCCCGGGGTGAGCAGTTCTTC.

CDR3 amino acids: CSALKGHEQYF. The DNA of the CDR3 is TGCAGTGCCCTGAAGGGCCACGAGCAGTACTTC. The chain carries TRBV20-1 and TRBJ2-7; no reliable D call. CDR1 DFQATT and CDR2 SNEGSKA come from the germline V gene (reference sequence). This CDR3 spans 11 amino acids. Trimming pared 6 bases from V and 5 bases from J, leaving 11 bases between.

This rearrangement joins TRBV30 to TRBJ2-5, with D perhaps matching TRBD2 (5 bases). The CDR3 loop spans 12 amino acids. Germline values: CDR1 GTSNPN, CDR2 SVGIG (reference sequence). Trimming shortened V by 1 base and J by 3 bases, and 6 bases separated the two germline ends. The CDR3 DNA is TGTGCCTGGAGTGCGGGAAAAGAGACCCAGTACTTC. It translates to CAWSAGKETQYF.

This chain connects TRBV2 to TRBJ2-5, with D possibly TRBD2 on 5 matching bases. With 4 bases removed from V and 5 bases from J, the gap between germline ends came to 14 bases. This CDR3 contains 14 residues. Germline assignment: CDR1 SNHLY and CDR2 FYNNEI. The CDR3 DNA reads as TGTGCCAGCAGTGTCAAGAGGGCCGACGAGACCCAGTACTTC. Translating it yields CASSVKRADETQYF.

This sequence joins TRBV12-3 or TRBV12-4 and TRBJ2-4; D gene uncertain. The CDR3 loop spans 15 amino acids. V was trimmed by 3 bases and J by 0 bases, leaving 9 bases between them. The DNA for the CDR3 is TGTGCCAGCAGTTTGAGTCGGCTAGCCAAAAACATTCAGTACTTC. Translated: CASSLSRLAKNIQYF.

This chain joins TRBV24-1 and TRBJ2-5; the D is unclear. Germline CDR1 KGHDR, CDR2 SFDVKD. The CDR3 is 13 residues long. Trimming took 0 bases from V and 3 from J, leaving 4 bases between them. The CDR3 is CATSDLFEETQYF. The DNA of the CDR3 is TGTGCCACCAGTGATTTGTTCGAAGAGACCCAGTACTTC.

This clonotype was counted a single time. The V gene is TRBV6-5, the J gene TRBJ1-2; D is ambiguous. V was cut by 2 bases and J by 4 bases, with 8 bases left in between. The CDR3 sequence is 13 residues long. Germline V gene lookup returns CDR1 MNHEY and CDR2 SVGAGI. CDR3 region: CASSYGQLYGYTF. In DNA, the CDR3 is TGTGCCAGCAGTTACGGTCAGCTCTATGGCTACACCTTC.

V gene TRBV14 combines with J gene TRBJ1-1, with TRBD1 identical over 8 bases. The CDR3 loop spans 12 amino acids. Per germline, CDR1 SGHDN and CDR2 FVKESK. With 5 bases clipped from V and 7 bases from J, the junction kept 3 bases outside the gene matches. CDR3 amino acids: CASSVQGVEAFF. The CDR3 DNA reads TGTGCCAGCAGCGTACAGGGGGTTGAAGCTTTCTTT.

The genes are TRBV3-1 and TRBJ2-1, with D maybe TRBD1 (5 bases). V was shortened by 0 bases and J by 7 bases, with 7 bases between the two germline ends. The CDR3 is made up of 13 amino acids. Germline V gene sequence: CDR1 LGHDT, CDR2 YNNKEL (reference sequence). CDR3 amino acids: CASSQDRGNEQFF. CDR3 in DNA: TGTGCCAGCAGCCAAGATAGGGGTAATGAGCAGTTCTTC.

This chain joins TRBV30 and TRBJ2-5; TRBD1 or TRBD2 may be the D gene (6 bases each). The CDR3 contains 12 residues. CDR1 is GTSNPN and CDR2 is SVGIG in the germline V gene (reference sequence). The V and J ends lost 7 bases and 5 bases respectively, with 14 bases between them. CDR3 region: CAFDGGHETQYF. CDR3 in DNA: TGTGCCTTTGATGGGGGGCACGAGACCCAGTACTTC.

This clonotype was detected only once. The chain employs TRBV29-1 and TRBJ1-2; D gene uncertain. This CDR3 has 11 residues. Germline V gene data show CDR1 as SQVTM and CDR2 as ANQGSEA. Trimming took off 4 bases at V and 4 bases at J, with 7 bases between the two ends. CDR3 nucleotides: TGCAGCGTTGTACAGACCTATGGCTACACCTTC. Its protein is CSVVQTYGYTF.